The rows below give T cell receptor beta chains drawn from one sample of a study of CD8 T cells in ankylosing spondylitis. Each CDR3 protein is one row after TCRdb ran MiXCR on the 5' RACE reads. The sample includes 250,000 or so distinct CDR3 sequences, roughly a quarter seen only once; the top ten take about 0.6%. The sequenced sample consisted of blood, either unsorted or a sorted T cell fraction (not recorded which). The origin of the receptors is a male donor with ankylosing spondylitis or in good health (not recorded which). The CDR3 runs from the conserved cysteine through the conserved F or W. A D gene is named only where the DNA matches it firmly. Clone size is stated in some rows and not others, as once, few, many or a class when expanded.

DNA	CDR3	J	V	D	size
TGCAGCGTTGCCCAGGGGAGGGCTGAAGCTTTCTTT	CSVAQGRAEAFF	TRBJ1-1	TRBV29-1	.	many
TGCAGTGCCCGGACAGGGGTGTGGGATACGCAGTATTTT	CSARTGVWDTQYF	TRBJ2-3	TRBV20-1	TRBD1	.
TGTGCCAGCAGTTTAATGGCGGGTACACCCCTCCACTTT	CASSLMAGTPLHF	TRBJ1-6	TRBV12-3/TRBV12-4	.	few
TGCAGTGCCCTACCCGGGACAGGGATCTACGAGCAGTACTTC	CSALPGTGIYEQYF	TRBJ2-7	TRBV20-1	TRBD1	.
TGCAGTGCTAGAGATGCGGGGAAAGAGACCCAGTACTTC	CSARDAGKETQYF	TRBJ2-5	TRBV20-1	.	few
TGTGCCAGCAGTGACCGGGACAGTAACTATGGCTACACCTTC	CASSDRDSNYGYTF	TRBJ1-2	TRBV6-1	TRBD1	many
TGTGCCAGCAGTGGGGGGTGGGGGCCCTACGAGCAGTACTTC	CASSGGWGPYEQYF	TRBJ2-7	TRBV12-3/TRBV12-4	.	.
TGTGCCAGCAGTTACTCGCAGGGGGGGGGTCAGCCCCAGCATTTT	CASSYSQGGGQPQHF	TRBJ1-5	TRBV6-5	TRBD1	few
TGTGCCAGCAGCTCCAGGGGCAGGAATATTCAAGAGACCCAGTACTTC	CASSSRGRNIQETQYF	TRBJ2-5	TRBV5-6	.	once
TGTGCCAGCAGGCTGGGACAGGGATATGTAGAGACCCAGTACTTC	CASRLGQGYVETQYF	TRBJ2-5	TRBV12-3/TRBV12-4	TRBD1	many
TGCAGTGCCCAGGGGTCCGGGGAGCTGTTTTTT	CSAQGSGELFF	TRBJ2-2	TRBV20-1	.	many
TGTGCCAGCAGTTTTTCAGGGGGCCCCGATGAGCAGTTCTTC	CASSFSGGPDEQFF	TRBJ2-1	TRBV12-3/TRBV12-4	TRBD1	.
TGCAGTGCTAGGGGCTCTAGCGGGGGGGCCTCAGATACGCAGTATTTT	CSARGSSGGASDTQYF	TRBJ2-3	TRBV20-1	TRBD2	.
TGCAGTGCTAGTGAAGCATCTGGAGGGGAAAAACTGTTTTTT	CSASEASGGEKLFF	TRBJ1-4	TRBV20-1	.	.
TGTGCCAGCAGTTTAGTTCGAGGACAGGGCTATACGCAGTATTTT	CASSLVRGQGYTQYF	TRBJ2-3	TRBV12-3/TRBV12-4	TRBD1	many
TGTGCCAGCAGCTGGGGGGGTTTGGGTGAGCAGTTCTTC	CASSWGGLGEQFF	TRBJ2-1	TRBV5-6	TRBD2	.
TGTGCCAGCAGCGAAGTGGGGGCGGAGACCCAGTACTTC	CASSEVGAETQYF	TRBJ2-5	TRBV3-1	.	few
TGTGCCAGCAGTTTGCAGCAGCGGAATGAGCAGTTCTTC	CASSLQQRNEQFF	TRBJ2-1	TRBV28	.	few
TGCAGCGACCGGCGAGGCGGAGAGACCCAGTACTTC	CSDRRGGETQYF	TRBJ2-5	TRBV29-1	.	few
TGTGCCAGCAGCTTAGCCCCGCACAATGAGCAGTTCTTC	CASSLAPHNEQFF	TRBJ2-1	TRBV7-2	.	many
TGTGCCAGCAGTGTAGGGTGGGGCAATGAGCAGTTCTTC	CASSVGWGNEQFF	TRBJ2-1	TRBV7-8	.	.
TGTGCCAGCAGTCCCGGGACTCCTCCCTACGAGCAGTACTTC	CASSPGTPPYEQYF	TRBJ2-7	TRBV12-3/TRBV12-4	.	many
TGTGCCAGCACAAACATGGGGGACTACGAGCAGTACTTC	CASTNMGDYEQYF	TRBJ2-7	TRBV11-2	.	many
TGTGCCAGCAGTGGCCAACTAGCGGGGGGTATAGATACGCAGTATTTT	CASSGQLAGGIDTQYF	TRBJ2-3	TRBV6-1	TRBD2	.
TGCAGTGCTAGCGAACTAGTCGACGAGCAGTACTTC	CSASELVDEQYF	TRBJ2-7	TRBV20-1	.	many
TGCAGCGTTGACAGGGGGCAAAGGGAGACCCAGTACTTC	CSVDRGQRETQYF	TRBJ2-5	TRBV29-1	TRBD1	many
TGCAGTGCTAGAGGGGGACAGGGCTCACCCCTCCACTTT	CSARGGQGSPLHF	TRBJ1-6	TRBV20-1	TRBD1	few
TGTGCCAGCAGTCCACAGGGGTCTTCCCTCCACTTT	CASSPQGSSLHF	TRBJ1-6	TRBV12-3/TRBV12-4	TRBD1	.
TGCAGTGCTCCCCTTAGCTTTGAGCAGTTCTTC	CSAPLSFEQFF	TRBJ2-1	TRBV20-1	.	many
TGCAGTGCTAGGAGTCGCCGGGACAGGGGTGGTGAACAGTACTTC	CSARSRRDRGGEQYF	TRBJ2-7	TRBV20-1	TRBD1	.
TGCAGCGGCCTAGGACAGGGGGCCGCTGATACGCAGTATTTT	CSGLGQGAADTQYF	TRBJ2-3	TRBV29-1	TRBD1	.
TGCAGCGTTGAAGATTGGGGGGGCCCGAACACCGGGGAGCTGTTTTTT	CSVEDWGGPNTGELFF	TRBJ2-2	TRBV29-1	.	.
TGCGCCAGCAGCAAGGACACAAACTTCTACAATGAGCAGTTCTTC	CASSKDTNFYNEQFF	TRBJ2-1	TRBV5-1	.	many
TGTGCCAGCAGTCCCCGGGACAGGAAGGCAGAGAAAGCTTTCTTT	CASSPRDRKAEKAFF	TRBJ1-1	TRBV27	TRBD1	.
TGTGCCAGCAGTTACTCCGGGCAGGGCAGCTCTGTCTACAATGAGCAGTTCTTC	CASSYSGQGSSVYNEQFF	TRBJ2-1	TRBV6-5	.	many
TGTGCCAGCAGCCCGGGGGGCGGTATTGACGAGCAGTACTTC	CASSPGGGIDEQYF	TRBJ2-7	TRBV12-3/TRBV12-4	.	.
TGTGCCAGCACCTCGGGACATTCATCCTACGAGCAGTACTTC	CASTSGHSSYEQYF	TRBJ2-7	TRBV12-3/TRBV12-4	.	.
TGCAGCGTTGCCCAGGGACAGGGCGGGTACGAGCAGTACTTC	CSVAQGQGGYEQYF	TRBJ2-7	TRBV29-1	TRBD1	few
TGTGCCAGCACCCCGACAGGTGAAGCTTTCTTT	CASTPTGEAFF	TRBJ1-1	TRBV12-3/TRBV12-4	.	.
TGTGCCACCAGTGACCAATACAGGACCGAGCAGTACTTC	CATSDQYRTEQYF	TRBJ2-7	TRBV24-1	.	many
TGCAGTGCTAGACCATTACCACAGGGTGCCCAGCATTTT	CSARPLPQGAQHF	TRBJ1-5	TRBV20-1	.	many
TGTGCCAGCAGTAGTGAGGACAGGGGGAACAGTCAGCCCCAGCATTTT	CASSSEDRGNSQPQHF	TRBJ1-5	TRBV25-1	TRBD1	many
TGCAGTGCTACTCGGGGGGGCGATGAGCAGTTCTTC	CSATRGGDEQFF	TRBJ2-1	TRBV20-1	TRBD2	many
TGTGCCAGCTCACCACCGGCTAGTAGCCAAGAGACCCAGTACTTC	CASSPPASSQETQYF	TRBJ2-5	TRBV18	.	.
TGTGCCAGCAGTTTGGGTGGCGCTAATGAAAAACTGTTTTTT	CASSLGGANEKLFF	TRBJ1-4	TRBV12-3/TRBV12-4	.	many
TGTGCCAGCACTTTGGAAGGACAGAGCGGGGAGACCCAGTACTTC	CASTLEGQSGETQYF	TRBJ2-5	TRBV27	.	.
TGTGCCAGCAGTTCGGGTGATCCCCCTTACGAGCAGTACTTC	CASSSGDPPYEQYF	TRBJ2-7	TRBV6-5	.	many
TGCAGTGCCCAGGACATATACTCTGGAAACACCATATATTTT	CSAQDIYSGNTIYF	TRBJ1-3	TRBV20-1	.	.
TGTGCCAGCAGCTTACTGAAGGGCCAGCACTCGAATAATTCACCCCTCCACTTT	CASSLLKGQHSNNSPLHF	TRBJ1-6	TRBV7-4	.	few
TGCAGTGCTAGAGCAAACCCGGGACAGGGTGAGTTCTTCGGCAATCAGCCCCAGCATTTT	CSARANPGQGEFFGNQPQHF	TRBJ1-5	TRBV20-1	TRBD1	.
TGCAGCGTTAACAGGGGATCCTACGAGCAGTACTTC	CSVNRGSYEQYF	TRBJ2-7	TRBV29-1	TRBD1	many
TGTGCCAGCAGCCAAGATCGTGCGGGGGAGTCCTACGAGCAGTACTTC	CASSQDRAGESYEQYF	TRBJ2-7	TRBV4-2	TRBD2	.
TGCAGTGCTTCTAAAACCTCAGGACAGCAACAAGAGACCCAGTACTTC	CSASKTSGQQQETQYF	TRBJ2-5	TRBV20-1	.	.
TGCAGTGCTAGAGATGCGGGGGGCTCCACAGATACGCAGTATTTT	CSARDAGGSTDTQYF	TRBJ2-3	TRBV20-1	TRBD2	.
TGCAGTGCTCCTCAGGCTAGCGGGTTACACAATGAGCAGTTCTTC	CSAPQASGLHNEQFF	TRBJ2-1	TRBV20-1	TRBD2	.
TGCAGCGTGGCCCGAGGTGTGACCCAGCATTTT	CSVARGVTQHF	TRBJ1-5	TRBV29-1	.	many
TGTGCCAGCAGTTACACAGACACCGGGGAGCTGTTTTTT	CASSYTDTGELFF	TRBJ2-2	TRBV6-6	.	few